These 5 T cell receptor beta chains share one sample of origin, sequenced in a study of PD-L1 blockade in urothelial cancer. Clones were sequenced by immunoSEQ multiplex PCR, and TCRdb holds only the in-frame ones, with some missing. The profile covers some 53,000 clones, with around three quarters appearing a single time and approximately 3.3% taken by the ten largest. Sequencing used PBMCs, obtained around atezolizumab (anti-PD-L1) treatment. The receptor set was obtained from a man between 65 and 79 years old with urothelial cancer.

V gene TRBV5-8 combines with J gene TRBJ2-2, with 14 bases aligning to TRBD2. After removal of 2 bases from V and 6 bases from J, the junction contained 9 bases not matched to a gene. Germline V gives CDR1 SGHTS, CDR2 YDEGEE. The CDR3 extends over 18 amino acids. This chain's CDR3 is CASSFGTSGSGIAGELFF. The CDR3 nucleotides are TGTGCCAGCAGCTTTGGGACTAGCGGGAGTGGTATCGCCGGGGAGCTGTTTTTT.

As DNA, the CDR3 is TGTGCCAGCAGCCAAGTGGCGGGGGGACAAGAGACCCAGTACTTC. Amino acid sequence: CASSQVAGGQETQYF. The chain carries TRBV14 and TRBJ2-5, with 8 bases matching TRBD2. Trimming removed 1 base from V and 2 bases from J; junction bases left unmatched: 3. CDR1 SGHDN and CDR2 FVKESK come from the germline V gene. The CDR3 consists of 15 residues.

The chain employs TRBV6-1 and TRBJ2-4; TRBD1 is a possible D gene (6 bases). Germline V gene data show CDR1 as MNHNS and CDR2 as SASEGT. The CDR3 spans 15 residues. V was pared by 5 bases and J by 0 bases, with 11 bases between. The CDR3 region has the DNA TGTGCCAGCAGTCAGGGGACGGTAGCCAAAAACATTCAGTACTTC. Amino acid sequence: CASSQGTVAKNIQYF.

V is TRBV28 and J is TRBJ2-7; D is possibly TRBD2 (6 bases). CDR1 is MDHEN, CDR2 SYDVKM, per germline. The CDR3 extends over 14 amino acids. V gave up 6 bases and J gave up 2 bases, with 14 bases separating them. This CDR3 reads CASSPDYFTYEQYF. As DNA, the CDR3 is TGTGCCAGCAGCCCGGACTATTTTACCTACGAGCAGTACTTC.

The rearrangement joins TRBV27 to TRBJ2-3, with D unclear. This CDR3 has 15 residues. The V gene lost 0 bases and the J gene lost 2 bases, with 9 bases spanning the gap. Germline-derived CDR1 and CDR2 are MNHEY and SMNVEV (reference sequence). The CDR3 nucleotides read TGTGCCAGCAGTTTATCGGCCTTGCCCACAGATACGCAGTATTTT. Residues: CASSLSALPTDTQYF.